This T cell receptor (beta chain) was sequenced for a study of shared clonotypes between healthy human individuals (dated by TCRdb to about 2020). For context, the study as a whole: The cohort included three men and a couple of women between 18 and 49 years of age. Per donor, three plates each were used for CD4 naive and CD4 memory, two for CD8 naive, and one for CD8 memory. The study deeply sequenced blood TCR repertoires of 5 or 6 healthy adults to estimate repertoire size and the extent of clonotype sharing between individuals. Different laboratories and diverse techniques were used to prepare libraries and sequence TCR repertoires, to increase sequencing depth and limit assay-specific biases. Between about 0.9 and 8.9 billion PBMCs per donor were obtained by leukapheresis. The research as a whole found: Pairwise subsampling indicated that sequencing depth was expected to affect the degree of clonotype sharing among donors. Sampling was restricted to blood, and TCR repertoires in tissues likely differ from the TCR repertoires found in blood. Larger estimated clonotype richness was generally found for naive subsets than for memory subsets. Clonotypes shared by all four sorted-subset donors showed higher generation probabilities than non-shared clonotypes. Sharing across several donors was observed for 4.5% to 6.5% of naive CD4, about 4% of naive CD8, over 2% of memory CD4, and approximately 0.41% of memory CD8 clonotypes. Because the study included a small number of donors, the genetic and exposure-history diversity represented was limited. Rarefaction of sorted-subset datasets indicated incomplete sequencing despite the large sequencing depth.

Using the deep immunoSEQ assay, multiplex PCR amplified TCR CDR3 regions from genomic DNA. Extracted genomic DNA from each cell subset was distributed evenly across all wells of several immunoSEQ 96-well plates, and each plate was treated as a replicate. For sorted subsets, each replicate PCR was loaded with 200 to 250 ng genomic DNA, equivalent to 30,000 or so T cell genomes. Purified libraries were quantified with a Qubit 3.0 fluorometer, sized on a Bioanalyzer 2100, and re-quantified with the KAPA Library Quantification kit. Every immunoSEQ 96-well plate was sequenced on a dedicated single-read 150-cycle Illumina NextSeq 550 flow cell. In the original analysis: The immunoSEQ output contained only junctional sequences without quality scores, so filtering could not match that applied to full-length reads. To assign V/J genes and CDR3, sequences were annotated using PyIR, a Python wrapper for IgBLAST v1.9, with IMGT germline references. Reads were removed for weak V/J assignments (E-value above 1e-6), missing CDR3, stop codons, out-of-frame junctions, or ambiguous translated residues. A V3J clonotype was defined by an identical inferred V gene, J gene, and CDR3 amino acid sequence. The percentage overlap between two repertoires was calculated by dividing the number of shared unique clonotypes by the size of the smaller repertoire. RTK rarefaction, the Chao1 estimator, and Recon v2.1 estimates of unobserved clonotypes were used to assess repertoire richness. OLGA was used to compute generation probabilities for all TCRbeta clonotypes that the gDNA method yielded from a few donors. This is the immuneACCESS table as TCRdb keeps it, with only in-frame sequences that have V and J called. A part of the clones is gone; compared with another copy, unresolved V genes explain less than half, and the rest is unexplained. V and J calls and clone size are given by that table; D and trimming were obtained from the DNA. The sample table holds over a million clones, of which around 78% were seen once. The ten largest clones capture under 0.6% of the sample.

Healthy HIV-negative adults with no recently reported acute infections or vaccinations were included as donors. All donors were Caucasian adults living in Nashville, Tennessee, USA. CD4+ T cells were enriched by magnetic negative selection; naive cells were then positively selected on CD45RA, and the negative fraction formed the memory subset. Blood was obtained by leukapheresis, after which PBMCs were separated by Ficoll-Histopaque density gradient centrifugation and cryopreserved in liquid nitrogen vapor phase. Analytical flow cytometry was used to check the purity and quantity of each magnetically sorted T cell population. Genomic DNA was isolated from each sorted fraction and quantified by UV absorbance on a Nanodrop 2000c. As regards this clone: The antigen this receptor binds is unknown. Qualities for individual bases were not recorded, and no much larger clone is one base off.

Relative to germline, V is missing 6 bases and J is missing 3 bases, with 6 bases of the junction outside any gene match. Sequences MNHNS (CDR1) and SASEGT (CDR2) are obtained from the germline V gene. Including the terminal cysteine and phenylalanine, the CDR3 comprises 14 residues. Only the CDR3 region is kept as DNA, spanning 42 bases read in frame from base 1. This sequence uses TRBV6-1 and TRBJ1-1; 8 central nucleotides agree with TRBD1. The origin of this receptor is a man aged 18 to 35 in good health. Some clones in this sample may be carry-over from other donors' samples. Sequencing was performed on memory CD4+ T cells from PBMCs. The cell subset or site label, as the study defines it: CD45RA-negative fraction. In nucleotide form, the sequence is TGTGCCAGCAGCGTACAGGGGGAATACACTGAAGCTTTCTTT. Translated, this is CASSVQGEYTEAFF.